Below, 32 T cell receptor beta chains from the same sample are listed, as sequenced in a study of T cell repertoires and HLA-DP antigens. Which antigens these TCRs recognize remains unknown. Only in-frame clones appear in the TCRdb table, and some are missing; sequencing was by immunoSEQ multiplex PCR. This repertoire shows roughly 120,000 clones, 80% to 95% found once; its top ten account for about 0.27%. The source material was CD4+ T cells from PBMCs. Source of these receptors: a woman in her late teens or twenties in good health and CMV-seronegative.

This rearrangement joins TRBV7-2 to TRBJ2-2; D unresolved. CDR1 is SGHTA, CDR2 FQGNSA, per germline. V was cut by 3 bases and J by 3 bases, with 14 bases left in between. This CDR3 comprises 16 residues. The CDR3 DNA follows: TGTGCCAGCAGCTTCGACCTCCTAATACACACCGGGGAGCTGTTTTTT. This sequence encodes CASSFDLLIHTGELFF.

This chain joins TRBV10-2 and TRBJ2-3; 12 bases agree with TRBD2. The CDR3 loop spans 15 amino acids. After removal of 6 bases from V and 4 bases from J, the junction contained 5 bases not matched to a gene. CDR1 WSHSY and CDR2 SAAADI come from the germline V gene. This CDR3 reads CASRSGLAGSDTQYF. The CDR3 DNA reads TGCGCCAGCAGATCGGGACTAGCGGGCTCAGATACGCAGTATTTT.

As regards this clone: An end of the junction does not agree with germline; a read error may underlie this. The CDR3 bases are TGTGCCAGCAGTTTATCCCATAAAATCCCACACAGGGTCCATTTTTTT. Amino acids: CASSLSHKIPHRVHFF. This sequence joins TRBV28 and TRBJ1-5; possibly TRBD1 for D (6 bases). The CDR3 length is 16 residues. The V gene's germline CDR1 is MDHEN and CDR2 SYDVKM.

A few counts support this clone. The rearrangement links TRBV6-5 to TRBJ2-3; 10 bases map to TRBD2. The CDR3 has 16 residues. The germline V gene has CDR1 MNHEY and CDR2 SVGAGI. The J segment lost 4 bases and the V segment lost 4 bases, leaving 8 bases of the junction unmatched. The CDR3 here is CASSSPRTSGPDTQYF. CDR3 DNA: TGTGCCAGCAGTTCCCCCAGGACTAGCGGACCAGATACGCAGTATTTT.

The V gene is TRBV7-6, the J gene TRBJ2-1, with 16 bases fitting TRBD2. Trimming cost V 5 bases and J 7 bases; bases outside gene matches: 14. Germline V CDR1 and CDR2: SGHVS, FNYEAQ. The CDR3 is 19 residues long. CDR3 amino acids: CASSRRTGTSGGAGNEQFF. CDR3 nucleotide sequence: TGTGCCAGCAGCCGACGTACCGGGACTAGCGGGGGGGCCGGGAATGAGCAGTTCTTC.

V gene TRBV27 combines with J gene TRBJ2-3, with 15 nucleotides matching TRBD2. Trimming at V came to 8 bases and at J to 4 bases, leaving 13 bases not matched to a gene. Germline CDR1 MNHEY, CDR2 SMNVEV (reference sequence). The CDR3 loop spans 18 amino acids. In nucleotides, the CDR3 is TGTGCCAGCGGCTCCCTCGGACTAGCGGGAGGGCCATCAGATACGCAGTATTTT. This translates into CASGSLGLAGGPSDTQYF.

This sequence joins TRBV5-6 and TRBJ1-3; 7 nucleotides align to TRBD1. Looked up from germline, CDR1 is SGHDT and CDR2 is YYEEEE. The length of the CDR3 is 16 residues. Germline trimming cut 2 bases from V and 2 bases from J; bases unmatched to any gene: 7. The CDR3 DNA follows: TGTGCCAGCAGCTTATACGGACAGGCAACTGGAAACACCATATATTTT. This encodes CASSLYGQATGNTIYF.

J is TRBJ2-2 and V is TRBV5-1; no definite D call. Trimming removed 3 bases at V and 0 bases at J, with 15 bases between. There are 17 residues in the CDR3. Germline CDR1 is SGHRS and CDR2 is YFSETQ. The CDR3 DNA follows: TGCGCCAGCAGCTCCCCTTTGACGGATTCGAACACCGGGGAGCTGTTTTTT. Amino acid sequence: CASSSPLTDSNTGELFF.

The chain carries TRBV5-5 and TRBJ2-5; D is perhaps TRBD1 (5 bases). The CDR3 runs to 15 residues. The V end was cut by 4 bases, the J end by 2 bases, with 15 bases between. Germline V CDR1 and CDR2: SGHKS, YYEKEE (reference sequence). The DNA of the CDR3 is TGTGCCAGCAGCCCGGCTTTGGCAGGGCAAGAGACCCAGTACTTC. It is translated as CASSPALAGQETQYF.

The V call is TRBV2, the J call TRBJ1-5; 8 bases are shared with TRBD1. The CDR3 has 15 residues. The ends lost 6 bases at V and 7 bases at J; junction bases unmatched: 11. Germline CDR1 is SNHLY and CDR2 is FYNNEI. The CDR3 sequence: CASSHLDRGSQPQHF. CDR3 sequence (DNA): TGTGCCAGCAGCCACCTTGACAGGGGAAGCCAGCCCCAGCATTTT. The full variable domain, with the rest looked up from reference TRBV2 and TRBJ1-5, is EPEVTQTPSHQVTQMGQEVILRCVPISNHLYFYWYRQILGQKVEFLVSFYNNEISEKSEIFDDQFSVERPDGSNFTLKIRSTKLEDSAMYFCASSHLDRGSQPQHFGDGTRLSIL.

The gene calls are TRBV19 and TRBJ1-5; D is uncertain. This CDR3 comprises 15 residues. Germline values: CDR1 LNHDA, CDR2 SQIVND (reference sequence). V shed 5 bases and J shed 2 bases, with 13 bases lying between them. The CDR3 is CASSPLGVGNQPQHF. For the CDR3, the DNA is TGTGCCAGTAGTCCATTGGGAGTGGGCAATCAGCCCCAGCATTTT.

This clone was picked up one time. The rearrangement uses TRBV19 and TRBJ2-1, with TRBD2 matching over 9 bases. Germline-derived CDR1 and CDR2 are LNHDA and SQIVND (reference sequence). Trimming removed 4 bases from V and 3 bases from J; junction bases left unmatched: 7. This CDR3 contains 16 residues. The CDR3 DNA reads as TGTGCCAGTAGTACCCGAGCGGGGGGCCTCTACAATGAGCAGTTCTTC. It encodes CASSTRAGGLYNEQFF. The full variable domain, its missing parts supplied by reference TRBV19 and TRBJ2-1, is DGGITQSPKYLFRKEGQNVTLSCEQNLNHDAMYWYRQDPGQGLRLIYYSQIVNDFQKGDIAEGYSVSREKKESFPLTVTSAQKNPTAFYLCASSTRAGGLYNEQFFGPGTRLTVL.

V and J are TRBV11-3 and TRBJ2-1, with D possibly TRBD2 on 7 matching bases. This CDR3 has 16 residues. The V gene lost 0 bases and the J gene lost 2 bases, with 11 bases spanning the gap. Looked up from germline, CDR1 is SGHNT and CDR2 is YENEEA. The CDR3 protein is CASSLERGGAYNEQFF. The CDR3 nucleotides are TGTGCCAGCAGCTTAGAGAGGGGGGGAGCCTACAATGAGCAGTTCTTC. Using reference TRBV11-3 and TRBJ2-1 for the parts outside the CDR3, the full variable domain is EAGVVQSPRYKIIEKKQPVAFWCNPISGHNTLYWYLQNLGQGPELLIRYENEEAVDDSQLPKDRFSAERLKGVDSTLKIQPAELGDSAVYLCASSLERGGAYNEQFFGPGTRLTVL.

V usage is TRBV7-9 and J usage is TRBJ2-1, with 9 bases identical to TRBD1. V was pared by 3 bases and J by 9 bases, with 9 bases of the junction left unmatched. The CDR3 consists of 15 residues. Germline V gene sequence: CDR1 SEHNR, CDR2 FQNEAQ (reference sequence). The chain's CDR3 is CASSFPGTGWTEQFF. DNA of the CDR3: TGTGCCAGCAGCTTCCCCGGGACAGGGTGGACTGAGCAGTTCTTC.

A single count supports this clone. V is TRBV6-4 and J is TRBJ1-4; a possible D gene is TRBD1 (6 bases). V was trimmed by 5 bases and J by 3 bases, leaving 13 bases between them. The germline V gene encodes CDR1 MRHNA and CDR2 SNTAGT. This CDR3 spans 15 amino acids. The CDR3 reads CASSPGDTSNEKLFF. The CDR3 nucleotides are TGTGCCAGCAGTCCCGGGGACACGTCTAATGAAAAACTGTTTTTT.

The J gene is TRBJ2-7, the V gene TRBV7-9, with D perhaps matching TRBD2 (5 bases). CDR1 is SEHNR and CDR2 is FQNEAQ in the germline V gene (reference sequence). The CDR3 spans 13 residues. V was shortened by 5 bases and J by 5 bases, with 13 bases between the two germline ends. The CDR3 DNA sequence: TGTGCCAGCAGCCCGACGGGGTTTCACGAGCAGTACGTC. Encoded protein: CASSPTGFHEQYV.

CDR3 in amino acids: CASSLFRMGGGELFF. CDR3 DNA sequence: TGTGCCAGCAGCCTCTTCCGTATGGGAGGCGGGGAGCTGTTTTTT. The J gene is TRBJ2-2, the V gene TRBV5-4, with a weak D call TRBD2 (6 bases). This CDR3 is built from 15 residues. V dropped 4 bases and J dropped 7 bases, with 17 bases sitting between them. Germline V gene lookup returns CDR1 SGHNT and CDR2 YYREEE (reference sequence).

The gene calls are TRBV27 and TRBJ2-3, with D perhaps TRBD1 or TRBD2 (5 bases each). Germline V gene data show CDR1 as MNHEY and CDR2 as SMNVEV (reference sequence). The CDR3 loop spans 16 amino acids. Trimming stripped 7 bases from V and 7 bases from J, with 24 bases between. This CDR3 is CASKKSGAFGPNTQYF. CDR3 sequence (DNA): TGTGCCAGCAAAAAATCCGGGGCTTTCGGTCCAAATACGCAGTATTTT.

The CDR3: CASRGGQVNSPLHF. CDR3 nucleotides: TGTGCCAGCAGGGGGGGACAGGTTAATTCACCCCTCCACTTT. The chain recombines TRBV9 with TRBJ1-6, with 8 bases aligning to TRBD1. Looked up from germline, CDR1 is SGDLS and CDR2 is YYNGEE. CDR3 length equals 14 residues. Losses at the gene ends were 5 bases for V and 6 bases for J; bases not matched to a gene: 4.

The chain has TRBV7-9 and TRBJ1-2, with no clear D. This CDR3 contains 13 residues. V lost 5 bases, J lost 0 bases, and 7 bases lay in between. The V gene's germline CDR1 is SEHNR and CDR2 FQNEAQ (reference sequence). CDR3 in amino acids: CASSRAANYGYTF. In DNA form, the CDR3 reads TGTGCCAGCAGCCGGGCGGCTAACTATGGCTACACCTTC.

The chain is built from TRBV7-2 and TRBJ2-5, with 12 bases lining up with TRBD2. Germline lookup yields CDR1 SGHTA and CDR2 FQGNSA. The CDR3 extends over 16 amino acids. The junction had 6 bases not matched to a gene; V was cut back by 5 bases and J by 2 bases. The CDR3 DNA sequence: TGTGCCAGCAGCACCCGACTAGCGGGGGCTCAAGAGACCCAGTACTTC. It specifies CASSTRLAGAQETQYF. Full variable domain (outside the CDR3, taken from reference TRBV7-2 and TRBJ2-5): GAGVSQSPSNKVTEKGKDVELRCDPISGHTALYWYRQSLGQGLEFLIYFQGNSAPDKSGLPSDRFSAERTGGSVSTLTIQRTQQEDSAVYLCASSTRLAGAQETQYFGPGTRLLVL.

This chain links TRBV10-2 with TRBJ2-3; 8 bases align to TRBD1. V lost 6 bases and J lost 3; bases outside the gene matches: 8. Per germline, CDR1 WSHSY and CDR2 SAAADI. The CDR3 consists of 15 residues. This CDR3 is CASRSGQGGTDTQYF. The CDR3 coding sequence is TGCGCCAGCAGGTCCGGACAGGGAGGAACAGATACGCAGTATTTT.

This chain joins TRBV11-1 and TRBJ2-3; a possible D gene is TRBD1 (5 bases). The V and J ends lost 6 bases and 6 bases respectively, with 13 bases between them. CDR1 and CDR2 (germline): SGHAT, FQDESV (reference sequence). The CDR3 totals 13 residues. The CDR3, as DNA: TGTGCCAGCAGTTGGGGCCCCGGGGATACGCAGTATTTT. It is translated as CASSWGPGDTQYF.

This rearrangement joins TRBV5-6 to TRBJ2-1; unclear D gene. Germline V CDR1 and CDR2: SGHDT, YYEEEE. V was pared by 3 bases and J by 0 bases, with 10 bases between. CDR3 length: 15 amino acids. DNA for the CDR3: TGTGCCAGCAGCTCGCGAGATCTCTCCTACAATGAGCAGTTCTTC. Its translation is CASSSRDLSYNEQFF.

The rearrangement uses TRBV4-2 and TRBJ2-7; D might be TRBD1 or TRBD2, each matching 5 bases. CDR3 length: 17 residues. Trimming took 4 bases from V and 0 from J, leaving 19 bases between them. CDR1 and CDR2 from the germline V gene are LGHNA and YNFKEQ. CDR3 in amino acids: CASSPSGRTLASYEQYF. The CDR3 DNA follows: TGTGCCAGCAGCCCTTCGGGGCGGACACTGGCCTCCTACGAGCAGTACTTC.

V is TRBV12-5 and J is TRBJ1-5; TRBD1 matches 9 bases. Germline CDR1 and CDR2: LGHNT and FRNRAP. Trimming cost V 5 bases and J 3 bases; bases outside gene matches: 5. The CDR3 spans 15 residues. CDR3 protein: CASGPGQGLNQPQHF. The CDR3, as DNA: TGTGCTAGTGGTCCGGGACAGGGCCTCAATCAGCCCCAGCATTTT.

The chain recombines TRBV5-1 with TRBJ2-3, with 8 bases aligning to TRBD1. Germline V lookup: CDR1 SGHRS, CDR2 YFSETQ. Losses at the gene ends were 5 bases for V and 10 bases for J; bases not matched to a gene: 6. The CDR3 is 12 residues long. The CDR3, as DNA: TGCGCCAGCAGGGCTACAGGGGGAGCGCAGTATTTT. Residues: CASRATGGAQYF.

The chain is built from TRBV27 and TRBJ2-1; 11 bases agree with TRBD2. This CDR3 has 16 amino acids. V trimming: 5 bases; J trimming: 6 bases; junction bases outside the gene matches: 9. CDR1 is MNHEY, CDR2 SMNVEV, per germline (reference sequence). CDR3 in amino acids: CASSLRGLAAGNEQFF. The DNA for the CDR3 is TGTGCCAGCAGTCTCCGGGGACTAGCGGCCGGCAATGAGCAGTTCTTC.

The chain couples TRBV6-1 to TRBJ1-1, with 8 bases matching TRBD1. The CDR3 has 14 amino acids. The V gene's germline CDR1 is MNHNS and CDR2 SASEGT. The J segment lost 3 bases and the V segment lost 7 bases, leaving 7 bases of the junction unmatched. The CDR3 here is CASITGGEDTEAFF. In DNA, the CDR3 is TGTGCCAGCATTACAGGGGGAGAAGACACTGAAGCTTTCTTT.

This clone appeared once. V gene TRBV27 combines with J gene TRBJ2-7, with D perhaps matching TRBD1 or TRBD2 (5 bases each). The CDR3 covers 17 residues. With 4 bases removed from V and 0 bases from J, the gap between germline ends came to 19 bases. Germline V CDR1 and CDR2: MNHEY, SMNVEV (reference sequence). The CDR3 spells CASSSSRDPRSSYEQYF. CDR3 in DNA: TGTGCCAGCAGTTCATCCCGGGACCCCAGGAGCTCCTACGAGCAGTACTTC.

For the CDR3, the DNA is TGTGCCAGCAGTGGAAAGGGAAGAGGCGAGCAGTACTTC. Translation: CASSGKGRGEQYF. The chain recombines TRBV2 with TRBJ2-7, with D uncertain. V shed 4 bases and J shed 6 bases, with 13 bases lying between them. The CDR3 runs to 13 residues. From germline, CDR1 is SNHLY and CDR2 FYNNEI.

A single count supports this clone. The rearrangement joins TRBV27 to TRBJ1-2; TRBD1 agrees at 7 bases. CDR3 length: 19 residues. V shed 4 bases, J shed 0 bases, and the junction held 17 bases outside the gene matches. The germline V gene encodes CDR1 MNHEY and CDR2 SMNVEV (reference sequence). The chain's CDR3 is CASSSPSKTGIGSNYGYTF. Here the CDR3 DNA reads TGTGCCAGCAGTTCCCCCTCTAAGACAGGGATAGGTTCTAACTATGGCTACACCTTC.